This T cell receptor (beta chain) was sequenced in a study of blood T cell repertoires in COVID-19. Turning to the study itself: Material from acute and convalescent COVID-19 was sourced from the United States, Italy and Spain. T cells, B-cell-depleted T cells, or PBMCs supplied cDNA or gDNA.

Germline V gives CDR1 LGHDT, CDR2 YNNKEL (reference sequence). CDR3 length: 15 residues. V lost 0 bases to trimming and J lost 0 bases, with 8 bases between them. Participants spanned ages about 18 to 95 years and resided in some 22 US areas. Participants reported their clinical history, and cohort assignment relied on those reports. TCRdb keeps only in-frame clones here, not all; method: immunoSEQ multiplex PCR. The table has some 180,000 clones, 75% to 90% seen once. The source of this sequence is a middle-aged man who had recovered from COVID-19. The gene calls are TRBV3-1 (or the pseudogene TRBV3-2) and TRBJ1-2; no clear D. The sequenced material came from PBMCs or T cells enriched from blood (not recorded which). In nucleotides, the CDR3 is TGTGCCAGCAGCCAAGAGCCGGGTACTAACTATGGCTACACCTTC. This translates into CASSQEPGTNYGYTF.